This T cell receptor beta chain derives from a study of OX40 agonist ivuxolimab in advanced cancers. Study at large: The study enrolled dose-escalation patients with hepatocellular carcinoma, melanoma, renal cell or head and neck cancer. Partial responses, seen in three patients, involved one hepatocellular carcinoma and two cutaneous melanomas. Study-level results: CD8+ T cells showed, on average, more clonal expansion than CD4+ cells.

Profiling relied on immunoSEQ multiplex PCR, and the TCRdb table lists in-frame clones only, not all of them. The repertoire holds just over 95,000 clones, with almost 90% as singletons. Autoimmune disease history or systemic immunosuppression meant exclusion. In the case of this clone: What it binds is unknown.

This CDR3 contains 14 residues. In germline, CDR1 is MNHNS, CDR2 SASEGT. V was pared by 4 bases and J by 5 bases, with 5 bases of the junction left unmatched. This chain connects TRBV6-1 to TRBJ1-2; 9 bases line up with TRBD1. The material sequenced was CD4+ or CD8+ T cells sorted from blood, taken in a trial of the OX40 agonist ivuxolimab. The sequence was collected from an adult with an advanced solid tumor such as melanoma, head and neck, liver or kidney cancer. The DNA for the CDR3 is TGTGCCAGCAGTGGGGGACAGGGAGAGTATGGCTACACCTTC. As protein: CASSGGQGEYGYTF.